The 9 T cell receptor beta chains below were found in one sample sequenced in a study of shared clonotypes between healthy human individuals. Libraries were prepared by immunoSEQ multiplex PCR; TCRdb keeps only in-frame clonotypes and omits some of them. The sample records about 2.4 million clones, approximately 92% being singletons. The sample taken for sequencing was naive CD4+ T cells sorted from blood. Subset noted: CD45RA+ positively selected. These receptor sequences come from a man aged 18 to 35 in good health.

Here the CDR3 reads CASSEQGGEPQHF. Written as DNA, the CDR3 is TGTGCCAGCAGTGAACAGGGGGGGGAGCCCCAGCATTTT. The chain uses TRBV2 and TRBJ1-5; 7 bases line up with TRBD1. The V segment lost 2 bases and the J segment 8 bases; nucleotides outside the gene matches: 3. The germline V gene encodes CDR1 SNHLY and CDR2 FYNNEI. The length of the CDR3 is 13 residues.

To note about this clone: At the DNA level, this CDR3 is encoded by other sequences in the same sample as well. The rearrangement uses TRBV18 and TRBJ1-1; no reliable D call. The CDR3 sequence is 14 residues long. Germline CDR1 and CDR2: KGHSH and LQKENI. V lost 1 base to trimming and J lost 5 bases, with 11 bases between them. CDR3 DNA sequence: TGTGCCAGCTCACCACGAGAGGGAGGGACTGAAGCTTTCTTT. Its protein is CASSPREGGTEAFF.

CDR3 residues: CASRETPANYGYTF. As DNA, the CDR3 is TGTGCCAGCAGAGAGACACCGGCTAACTATGGCTACACCTTC. The chain links TRBV6-5 to TRBJ1-2; D is unresolved. V lost 6 bases and J 0 bases, leaving 11 bases between the germline ends. Germline values: CDR1 MNHEY, CDR2 SVGAGI. This CDR3 is 14 amino acids long.

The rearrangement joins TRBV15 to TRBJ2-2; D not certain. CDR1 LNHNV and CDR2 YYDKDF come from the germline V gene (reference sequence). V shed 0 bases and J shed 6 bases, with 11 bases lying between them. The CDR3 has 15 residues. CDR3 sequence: CATSREGTVSGELFF. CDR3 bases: TGTGCCACCAGCAGAGAAGGAACAGTATCCGGGGAGCTGTTTTTT. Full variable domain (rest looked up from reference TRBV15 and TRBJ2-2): DAMVIQNPRYQVTQFGKPVTLSCSQTLNHNVMYWYQQKSSQAPKLLFHYYDKDFNNEADTPDNFQSRRPNTSFCFLDIRSPGLGDTAMYLCATSREGTVSGELFFGEGSRLTVL.

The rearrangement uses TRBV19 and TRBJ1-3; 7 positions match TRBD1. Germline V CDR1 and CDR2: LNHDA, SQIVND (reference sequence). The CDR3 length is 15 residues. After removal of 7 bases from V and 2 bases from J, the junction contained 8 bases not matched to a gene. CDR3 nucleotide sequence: TGTGCCAGTACCGAGGGACAGCTGACTGGAAACACCATATATTTT. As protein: CASTEGQLTGNTIYF.

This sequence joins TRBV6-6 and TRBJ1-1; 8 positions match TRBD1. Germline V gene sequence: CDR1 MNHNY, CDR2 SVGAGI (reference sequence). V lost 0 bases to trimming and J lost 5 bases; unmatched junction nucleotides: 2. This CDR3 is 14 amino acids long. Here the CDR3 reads CASSYSRTGTEAFF. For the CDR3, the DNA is TGTGCCAGCAGTTACTCGAGGACAGGGACTGAAGCTTTCTTT.

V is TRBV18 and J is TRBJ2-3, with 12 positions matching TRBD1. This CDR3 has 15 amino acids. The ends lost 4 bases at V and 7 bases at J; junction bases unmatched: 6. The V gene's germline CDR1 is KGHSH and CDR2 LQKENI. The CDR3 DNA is TGTGCCAGCTCACACCCGGGACAGGGGGCGAATACGCAGTATTTT. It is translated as CASSHPGQGANTQYF. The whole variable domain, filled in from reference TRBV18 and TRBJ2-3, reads NAGVMQNPRHLVRRRGQEARLRCSPMKGHSHVYWYRQLPEEGLKFMVYLQKENIIDESGMPKERFSAEFPKEGPSILRIQQVVRGDSAAYFCASSHPGQGANTQYFGPGTRLTVL.

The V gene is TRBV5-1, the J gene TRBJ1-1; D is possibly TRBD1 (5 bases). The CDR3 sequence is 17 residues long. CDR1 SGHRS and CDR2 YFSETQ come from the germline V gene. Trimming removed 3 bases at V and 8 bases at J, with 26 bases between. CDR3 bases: TGCGCCAGCAGCTCGGGGTGGGGCAGGCTAAAGATCGGCGAAGCTTTCTTT. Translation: CASSSGWGRLKIGEAFF.

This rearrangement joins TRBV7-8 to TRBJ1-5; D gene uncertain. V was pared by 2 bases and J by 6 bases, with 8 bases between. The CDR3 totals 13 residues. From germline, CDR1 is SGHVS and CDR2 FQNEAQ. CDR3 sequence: CASSLMSGQPQHF. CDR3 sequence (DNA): TGTGCCAGCAGCTTAATGAGTGGTCAGCCCCAGCATTTT.